The 12 T cell receptor beta chains presented below share a single source sample, sequenced in a study of T-cell reconstitution after alpha-beta-depleted transplantation in children. Preparation of the TCRbeta library used unique molecular identifiers. TCRdb analysed the PCR reads with MiXCR anew, one entry per CDR3 protein. Of 490,000 or so distinct CDR3 sequences listed, under 15% were seen once; the top ten hold 5% to 6%. The sample here was PBMCs from the stem cell graft donor, taken from the stem cell graft. The receptors come from a human donor who donated a stem cell graft to a child with combined immunodeficiency.

This chain connects TRBV6-5 to TRBJ1-5; 7 bases are a match to TRBD1. The germline V gene encodes CDR1 MNHEY and CDR2 SVGAGI. The junction had 11 bases not matched to a gene; V was cut back by 5 bases and J by 1 base. This CDR3 comprises 17 residues. The CDR3 here is CASSTTGARRSNQPQHF. CDR3 DNA sequence: TGTGCCAGCAGTACCACAGGGGCCCGCCGAAGCAATCAGCCCCAGCATTTT.

Many counts were recorded for this clonotype. The chain is built from TRBV29-1 and TRBJ2-3; a weak D match, TRBD2 (6 bases). The germline V gene encodes CDR1 SQVTM and CDR2 ANQGSEA. V lost 0 bases and J 3 bases, leaving 10 bases between the germline ends. The CDR3 consists of 14 residues. CDR3 sequence reads: CSVEEQAGTDTQYF. The CDR3 nucleotides are TGCAGCGTTGAAGAACAGGCGGGGACAGATACGCAGTATTTT.

The table lists this clonotype with a few counts. This chain links TRBV4-2 with TRBJ2-7; D is ambiguous. The CDR3 spans 15 residues. Germline V lookup: CDR1 LGHNA, CDR2 YNFKEQ. V lost 0 bases to trimming and J lost 3 bases, with 12 bases between them. CDR3 DNA sequence: TGTGCCAGCAGCCAAGATTTTCCCCCCAACTACGAGCAGTACTTC. This gives the protein CASSQDFPPNYEQYF.

This clonotype has a count of ten or more. This chain joins TRBV20-1 and TRBJ2-3; weak D call: TRBD2 (5 bases). CDR3 size: 15 residues. Germline CDR1 and CDR2: DFQATT and SNEGSKA (reference sequence). V was trimmed by 5 bases and J by 4 bases, leaving 19 bases between them. CDR3 bases: TGCAGTGCTCCACCTAGGTTGGGAGACGCAGATACGCAGTATTTT. Translation: CSAPPRLGDADTQYF.

This clonotype was counted only a few times. The J gene is TRBJ1-1, the V gene TRBV9; the D gene is possibly TRBD1 (5 bases). Germline V gene sequence: CDR1 SGDLS, CDR2 YYNGEE. The CDR3 sequence is 14 residues long. The ends were cut back, 7 bases at V and 9 bases at J, with 22 bases in the middle. The CDR3 nucleotides are TGTGCCAGCGTGGGGGTCGAGGGACCAGCTAAAGCTTTCTTT. Translated: CASVGVEGPAKAFF.

This clonotype was counted ten times or more. V and J are TRBV27 and TRBJ2-2; the D gene is possibly TRBD2 (5 bases). V lost 2 bases to trimming and J lost 8 bases, with 15 bases between them. The germline CDR1 and CDR2 sequences are MNHEY and SMNVEV (reference sequence). This CDR3 contains 15 residues. In DNA form, the CDR3 reads TGTGCCAGCAGTTTACTTACTAGTTCTATTGGGGAGCTGTTTTTT. It is translated as CASSLLTSSIGELFF.

The CDR3 loop reads CASSLGTARNTGELFF. DNA of the CDR3: TGTGCCAGCAGCCTGGGGACTGCTAGGAACACCGGGGAGCTGTTTTTT. V usage is TRBV7-3 and J usage is TRBJ2-2; perhaps TRBD2 as D (6 bases). The V and J ends lost 5 bases and 1 base respectively, with 14 bases between them. Germline CDR1 SGHTA, CDR2 FQGTGA. The CDR3 sequence is 16 residues long.

This clonotype was counted ten times or more. The rearrangement links TRBV9 to TRBJ2-5; D is ambiguous. Trimming took off 4 bases at V and 2 bases at J, with 12 bases between the two ends. The CDR3 loop spans 14 amino acids. Germline assignment: CDR1 SGDLS and CDR2 YYNGEE. CDR3 coding DNA: TGTGCCAGCAGCCCAAGGTGGGGACAAGAGACCCAGTACTTC. Protein product: CASSPRWGQETQYF.

Only a few counts were recorded for this clonotype. The chain has TRBV11-1 and TRBJ2-1; 10 bases agree with TRBD2. CDR3 length: 18 residues. Germline V gene data show CDR1 as SGHAT and CDR2 as FQDESV (reference sequence). V was clipped by 1 base and J by 2 bases; unmatched bases: 8. The CDR3 protein is CASSLGGLAGGTYNEQFF. In nucleotides, the CDR3 is TGTGCCAGCAGCTTAGGAGGGTTAGCGGGGGGAACCTACAATGAGCAGTTCTTC.

This clonotype was seen repeatedly, ten times or more. V usage is TRBV20-1 and J usage is TRBJ2-1; D is undetermined. V gave up 2 bases and J gave up 0 bases, with 8 bases separating them. Germline V lookup: CDR1 DFQATT, CDR2 SNEGSKA (reference sequence). The CDR3 has 14 residues. The CDR3 DNA is TGCAGTGCTAGACTGCTATTCTCCTACAATGAGCAGTTCTTC. The encoded protein is CSARLLFSYNEQFF.

The V gene is TRBV29-1, the J gene TRBJ2-1; the match to TRBD2 covers 9 bases. V lost 0 bases and J lost 7; bases outside the gene matches: 10. The germline gives CDR1 SQVTM, CDR2 ANQGSEA. The CDR3 is made up of 16 amino acids. The DNA of the CDR3 is TGCAGCGTTGAAGATTGGGGCGGGAGGGCCGCGAATGAGCAGTTCTTC. It codes for CSVEDWGGRAANEQFF.

This chain links TRBV11-2 with TRBJ2-1; D ambiguous. Trimming stripped 1 base from V and 8 bases from J, with 18 bases between. The CDR3 totals 16 residues. CDR1 and CDR2 (germline): SGHAT, FQNNGV. CDR3 DNA sequence: TGTGCCAGCAGCTTAGGGGCCGAGTCCCTCGCGGATGAGCAGTTCTTC. Encoded protein: CASSLGAESLADEQFF.